The 20 T cell receptor beta chains below all came from one sample that was sequenced in a study of CD8 T cells in Susac syndrome. Random hexamers were used to reverse transcribe an amount of roughly 0.45 to 1 ug RNA. Via MiXCR, TCRdb re-called the immunoSEQ multiplex PCR reads, giving one row per CDR3 protein. The table shows around 140,000 distinct CDR3 sequences, with approximately 95% occurring only once. What was sequenced was CD4+ T cells from PBMCs. The receptors stem from a human donor in good health.

CDR3 residues: CASSLEGAAYEQYF. The CDR3 DNA reads as TGCGCCAGCAGCTTGGAGGGGGCCGCCTACGAGCAGTACTTC. This chain uses TRBV5-1 with TRBJ2-7; 7 bases map to TRBD1. Germline trimming cut 0 bases from V and 2 bases from J; bases unmatched to any gene: 2. The germline V gene has CDR1 SGHRS and CDR2 YFSETQ. The CDR3 consists of 14 residues.

The chain recombines TRBV30 with TRBJ1-4, with a possible D match to TRBD1 (6 bases). V was shortened by 3 bases and J by 7 bases, with 15 bases between the two germline ends. Germline V CDR1 and CDR2: GTSNPN, SVGIG (reference sequence). The CDR3 spans 14 residues. CDR3 amino acids: CAWSLGGGGEKLFF. For the CDR3, the DNA is TGTGCCTGGAGCCTAGGGGGGGGCGGTGAAAAACTGTTTTTT.

The chain employs TRBV7-2 and TRBJ2-7, with 8 bases aligning to TRBD1. V shed 5 bases, J shed 6 bases, and the junction held 9 bases outside the gene matches. CDR3 length equals 14 residues. Germline CDR1 is SGHTA and CDR2 is FQGNSA. The CDR3 DNA sequence: TGTGCCAGCAGCCTCGGGACAGGTTATGTCGAGCAGTACTTC. Encoded protein: CASSLGTGYVEQYF.

The J gene is TRBJ2-2, the V gene TRBV27; TRBD2 might be the D (6 bases). Trimming removed 0 bases at V and 2 bases at J, with 10 bases between. Germline assignment: CDR1 MNHEY and CDR2 SMNVEV (reference sequence). CDR3 size: 16 residues. CDR3: CASSLSGTVNTGELFF. For the CDR3, the DNA is TGTGCCAGCAGTTTATCGGGGACTGTCAACACCGGGGAGCTGTTTTTT.

This chain links TRBV5-4 with TRBJ2-6, with 8 bases lining up with TRBD1. CDR3 length equals 18 residues. The V segment lost 4 bases and the J segment 0 bases; nucleotides outside the gene matches: 9. Germline CDR1 is SGHNT and CDR2 is YYREEE (reference sequence). In nucleotides, the CDR3 is TGTGCCAGCAGCACGTTCGGACAGGGAAGCTCTGGGGCCAACGTCCTGACTTTC. It yields the protein CASSTFGQGSSGANVLTF.

The V call is TRBV20-1, the J call TRBJ2-3; D is perhaps TRBD1 (5 bases). The CDR3 is 14 amino acids. V was clipped by 0 bases and J by 6 bases, with 13 bases between them. CDR1 and CDR2 from the germline V gene are DFQATT and SNEGSKA (reference sequence). This CDR3 is CSARDIRVVDTQYF. As DNA, the CDR3 is TGCAGTGCTAGAGATATCAGGGTCGTCGATACGCAGTATTTT.

The chain employs TRBV30 and TRBJ1-2; no reliable D call. V was shortened by 1 base and J by 7 bases, with 13 bases between the two germline ends. The CDR3 extends over 13 amino acids. Per the germline V gene, CDR1 is GTSNPN and CDR2 is SVGIG (reference sequence). The CDR3 nucleotides read TGTGCCTGGAGTGGGACCTCCCGCGGTGGCTACACCTTC. Its translation is CAWSGTSRGGYTF.

This chain joins TRBV27 and TRBJ1-1; D not certain. This CDR3 contains 15 residues. The germline V gene encodes CDR1 MNHEY and CDR2 SMNVEV (reference sequence). Trimming left V 4 bases short and J 3 bases short, with 15 bases between. CDR3 protein: CASSWRRPRDTEAFF. CDR3 nucleotides: TGTGCCAGCAGTTGGCGCCGCCCCCGTGACACTGAAGCTTTCTTT.

The rearrangement uses TRBV6-2 or TRBV6-3 and TRBJ2-1; TRBD2 is a possible D gene (6 bases). Deletions cut 6 bases from V and 8 bases from J, with 20 bases between. Germline V lookup: CDR1 MNHEY, CDR2 SVGEGT. CDR3 length: 15 residues. The CDR3 coding sequence is TGTGCCAGCAGCAAAGGCGCACTAGCTCTGTATGAGCAGTTCTTC. Its translation: CASSKGALALYEQFF.

This chain connects TRBV2 to TRBJ1-5; 11 bases agree with TRBD1. J was trimmed by 6 bases and V by 2 bases; bases with no gene match: 9. Germline V CDR1 and CDR2: SNHLY, FYNNEI. CDR3 length: 17 residues. CDR3 loop: CASSERGTGGLSQPQHF. The CDR3 DNA is TGTGCCAGCAGTGAACGCGGGACAGGGGGGCTCAGTCAGCCCCAGCATTTT.

This clonotype was picked up a small number of times. This chain links TRBV5-4 with TRBJ2-1, with D unclear. Trimming shortened V by 1 base and J by 6 bases, and 2 bases separated the two germline ends. This CDR3 region has 11 residues. CDR1 is SGHNT and CDR2 is YYREEE in the germline V gene (reference sequence). CDR3 coding DNA: TGTGCCAGCAGCTTGAGCAATGAGCAGTTCTTC. The encoded protein is CASSLSNEQFF. Supplemented by reference TRBV5-4 and TRBJ2-1, the full variable domain reads ETGVTQSPTHLIKTRGQQVTLRCSSQSGHNTVSWYQQALGQGPQFIFQYYREEENGRGNFPPRFSGLQFPNYSSELNVNALELDDSALYLCASSLSNEQFFGPGTRLTVL.

This sequence joins TRBV20-1 and TRBJ2-7; D unclear. V lost 1 base and J lost 2, with 6 bases in between. The germline V gene has CDR1 DFQATT and CDR2 SNEGSKA (reference sequence). This CDR3 has 12 amino acids. The CDR3 coding sequence is TGCAGTGCTAGAGCCGAGCCCTACGAGCAGTACTTC. It yields the protein CSARAEPYEQYF.

The rearrangement uses TRBV28 and TRBJ2-7; D could derive from TRBD1 or TRBD2 (5 bases each). The germline gives CDR1 MDHEN, CDR2 SYDVKM. V dropped 3 bases and J dropped 1 base, with 25 bases sitting between them. The CDR3 runs 19 residues. Written as DNA, the CDR3 is TGTGCCAGCAGTTTCCTCCCTGAGACTAATCCGGGACGGTCCTACGAGCAGTACTTC. It specifies CASSFLPETNPGRSYEQYF. Full variable domain (outside the CDR3, taken from reference TRBV28 and TRBJ2-7): DVKVTQSSRYLVKRTGEKVFLECVQDMDHENMFWYRQDPGLGLRLIYFSYDVKMKEKGDIPEGYSVSREKKERFSLILESASTNQTSMYLCASSFLPETNPGRSYEQYFGPGTRLTVT.

The V call is TRBV7-9, the J call TRBJ2-2; 10 positions match TRBD1. CDR3 length equals 16 residues. V dropped 5 bases and J dropped 4; count of bases not matched to a gene: 7. The germline CDR1 and CDR2 sequences are SEHNR and FQNEAQ (reference sequence). This CDR3 is CASSHRDRGGTGELFF. DNA for the CDR3: TGTGCCAGCAGCCACCGGGACAGGGGAGGCACCGGGGAGCTGTTTTTT.

The V gene is TRBV7-6, the J gene TRBJ2-7; no definite D call. This CDR3 spans 14 amino acids. In germline, CDR1 is SGHVS, CDR2 FNYEAQ. V shed 5 bases and J shed 5 bases, with 16 bases lying between them. CDR3 in DNA: TGTGCCAGCAGCACCCGGACGGCCCGGGACGAGCAGTACTTC. It codes for CASSTRTARDEQYF.

The rearrangement joins TRBV30 to TRBJ2-1; TRBD2 agrees at 9 bases. There are 14 residues in the CDR3. CDR1 is GTSNPN and CDR2 is SVGIG in the germline V gene (reference sequence). The junction had 7 bases not matched to a gene; V was cut back by 8 bases and J by 2 bases. Here the CDR3 DNA reads TGTGCCGGGCTTCTAGCGGGACCCTACAATGAGCAGTTCTTC. This gives the protein CAGLLAGPYNEQFF.

The chain couples TRBV10-3 to TRBJ2-5; D is uncertain. In germline, CDR1 is ENHRY, CDR2 SYGVKD. V lost 6 bases and J lost 4, with 12 bases in between. CDR3 length: 13 amino acids. CDR3 nucleotide sequence: TGTGCCATCAGCCTTCTGGGTAGAGAGACCCAGTACTTC. Translation gives CAISLLGRETQYF.

The CDR3 nucleotides read TGTGCCAGCAGGGCTAGCGTGTACCAAGAGACCCAGTACTTC. Amino acid sequence: CASRASVYQETQYF. V is TRBV2 and J is TRBJ2-5; tentative D call: TRBD2 (6 bases). V lost 6 bases to trimming and J lost 0 bases, with 11 bases between them. This CDR3 is 14 amino acids long. From germline, CDR1 is SNHLY and CDR2 FYNNEI. Full variable domain (rest looked up from reference TRBV2 and TRBJ2-5): EPEVTQTPSHQVTQMGQEVILRCVPISNHLYFYWYRQILGQKVEFLVSFYNNEISEKSEIFDDQFSVERPDGSNFTLKIRSTKLEDSAMYFCASRASVYQETQYFGPGTRLLVL.

V and J are TRBV5-1 and TRBJ2-7; tentative D call: TRBD1 (6 bases). The CDR3 loop spans 14 amino acids. The V and J ends lost 4 bases and 2 bases respectively, with 13 bases between them. Germline CDR1 and CDR2: SGHRS and YFSETQ. The CDR3 loop reads CASSLDRPTYEQYF. In DNA, the CDR3 is TGCGCCAGCAGCCTTGACAGGCCTACCTACGAGCAGTACTTC. The variable domain in full, with the rest retrieved from reference TRBV5-1 and TRBJ2-7, is KAGVTQTPRYLIKTRGQQVTLSCSPISGHRSVSWYQQTPGQGLQFLFEYFSETQRNKGNFPGRFSGRQFSNSRSEMNVSTLELGDSALYLCASSLDRPTYEQYFGPGTRLTVT.

The chain links TRBV3-1 to TRBJ1-2; D is possibly TRBD1 (5 bases). V lost 4 bases, J lost 4 bases, and 16 bases lay in between. The CDR3 totals 15 residues. Germline V lookup: CDR1 LGHDT, CDR2 YNNKEL (reference sequence). This chain's CDR3 is CASSPEGEPSYGYTF. In DNA form, the CDR3 reads TGTGCCAGCAGCCCTGAAGGGGAGCCCTCCTATGGCTACACCTTC.